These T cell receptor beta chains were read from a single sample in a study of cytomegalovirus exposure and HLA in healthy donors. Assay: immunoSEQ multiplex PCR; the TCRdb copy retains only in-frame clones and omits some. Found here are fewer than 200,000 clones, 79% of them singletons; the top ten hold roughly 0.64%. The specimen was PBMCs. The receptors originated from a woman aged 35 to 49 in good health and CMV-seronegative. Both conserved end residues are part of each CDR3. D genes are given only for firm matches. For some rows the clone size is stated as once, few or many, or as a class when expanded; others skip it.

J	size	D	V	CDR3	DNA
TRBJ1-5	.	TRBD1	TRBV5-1	CASSETGGDQPQHF	TGCGCCAGCAGCGAGACAGGGGGCGATCAGCCCCAGCATTTT
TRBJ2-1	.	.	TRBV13	CASSYPRQGMYNEQFF	TGTGCCAGCAGCTACCCAAGGCAGGGGATGTACAATGAGCAGTTCTTC
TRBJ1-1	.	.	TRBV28	CASSLAVGRDTEAFF	TGTGCCAGCAGTTTAGCCGTCGGCAGGGACACTGAAGCTTTCTTT
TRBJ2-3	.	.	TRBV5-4	CASSASLSDTQYF	TGTGCCAGCAGTGCTAGTCTTTCAGATACGCAGTATTTT
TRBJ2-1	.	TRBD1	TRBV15	CATSTEGTGGDNEQFF	TGTGCCACCAGCACTGAAGGGACAGGGGGGGACAATGAGCAGTTCTTC
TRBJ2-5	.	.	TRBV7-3	CASSLASEGLQTQYF	TGTGCCAGCAGCTTAGCTAGCGAGGGGCTTCAGACCCAGTACTTC
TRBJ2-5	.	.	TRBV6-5	CASSYSGGGRQETQYF	TGTGCCAGCAGTTACTCTGGGGGGGGCCGACAAGAGACCCAGTACTTC
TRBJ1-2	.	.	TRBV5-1	CASSLGASYGYTF	TGCGCCAGCAGCTTGGGGGCCAGCTATGGCTACACCTTC
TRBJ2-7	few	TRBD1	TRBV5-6	CASTTLYRGLYEQYF	TGTGCCAGCACCACCTTATACAGGGGGCTCTACGAGCAGTACTTC
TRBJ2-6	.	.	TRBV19	CASSIRGALSGANVLTF	TGTGCCAGTAGTATCCGGGGGGCACTCTCTGGGGCCAACGTCCTGACTTTC
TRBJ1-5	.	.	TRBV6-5	CASRPAGGNQPQHF	TGTGCCAGCAGACCGGCAGGTGGCAATCAGCCCCAGCATTTT
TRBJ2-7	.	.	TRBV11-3	CASSLGLYEQYF	TGTGCCAGCAGCTTGGGACTCTACGAGCAGTACTTC
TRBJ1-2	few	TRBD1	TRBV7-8	CASSLVGDRHYGYTF	TGTGCCAGCAGCTTAGTGGGGGACAGGCACTATGGCTACACCTTC
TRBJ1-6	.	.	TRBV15	CATSTTSSYNSPLHF	TGTGCCACCAGCACCACGAGCTCCTATAATTCACCCCTCCACTTT
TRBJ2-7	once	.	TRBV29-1	CSVAVGDYEQYF	TGCAGCGTTGCTGTCGGTGATTACGAGCAGTACTTC
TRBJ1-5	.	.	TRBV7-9	CSSSSTTGSNQPQHF	TGTTCCAGCAGCTCTACGACGGGGAGCAATCAGCCCCAGCATTTT
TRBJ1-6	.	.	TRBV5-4	CASSLDSNSPLHF	TGTGCCAGCAGCTTGGACAGTAATTCACCCCTCCACTTT
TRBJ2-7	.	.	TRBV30	CAWSVGLADTYEQYF	TGTGCCTGGAGTGTCGGCCTAGCTGACACCTACGAGCAGTACTTC
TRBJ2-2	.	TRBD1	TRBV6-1	CAIPTGQGSFWELFF	TGTGCCATCCCGACGGGACAGGGGAGTTTTTGGGAGCTGTTTTTT
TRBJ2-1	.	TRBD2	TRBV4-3	CASSQWTSGKALYNEQFF	TGCGCCAGCAGCCAATGGACTAGCGGGAAAGCCCTGTACAATGAGCAGTTCTTC
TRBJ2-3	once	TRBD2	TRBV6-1	CASSTSVSTDTQYF	TGTGCCAGCAGTACTAGCGTTAGCACAGATACGCAGTATTTT
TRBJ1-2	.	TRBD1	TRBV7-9	CASSSRTGDYGYTF	TGTGCCAGCAGCTCTCGGACAGGAGACTATGGCTACACCTTC
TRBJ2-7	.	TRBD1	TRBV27	CASSFTGTGGSYEQYF	TGTGCCAGCAGTTTTACCGGGACAGGGGGCTCCTACGAGCAGTACTTC
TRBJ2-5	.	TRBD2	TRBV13	CASSRRTSGSQTQYF	TGTGCCAGCAGCCGCCGGACTAGCGGGAGTCAGACCCAGTACTTC
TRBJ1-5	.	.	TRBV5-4	CASSLGGSNQPQHF	TGTGCCAGCAGCTTGGGAGGTAGCAATCAGCCCCAGCATTTT
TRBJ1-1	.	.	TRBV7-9	CASSLGRGAGEAFF	TGTGCCAGCAGCTTAGGCAGGGGCGCGGGCGAAGCTTTCTTT
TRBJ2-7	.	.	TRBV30	CAWSHTSISSYEQYF	TGTGCCTGGAGTCACACTAGCATTAGCTCCTACGAGCAGTACTTC
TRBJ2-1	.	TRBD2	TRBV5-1	CASSLVAGFGNEQFF	TGCGCCAGCAGCTTGGTAGCGGGATTCGGCAATGAGCAGTTCTTC
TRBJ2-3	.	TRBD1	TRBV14	CASSQAWTGIEDTQYF	TGTGCCAGCAGCCAAGCATGGACAGGGATTGAGGATACGCAGTATTTT
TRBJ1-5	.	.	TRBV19	CASRSQGNNQPQHF	TGTGCCAGTAGGAGTCAGGGTAACAATCAGCCCCAGCATTTT
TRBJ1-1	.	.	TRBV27	CASYREWDTEAFF	TGTGCCAGCTACAGGGAGTGGGACACTGAAGCTTTCTTT
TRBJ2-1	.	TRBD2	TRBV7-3	CASSSRTSYEQFF	TGTGCCAGCAGCTCCCGGACTAGTTATGAGCAGTTCTTC
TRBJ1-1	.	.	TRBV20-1	CSATLRGEAFF	TGCAGTGCTACGCTCCGAGGGGAAGCTTTCTTT
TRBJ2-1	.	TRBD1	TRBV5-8	CASRMTGGYNEQFF	TGTGCCAGCAGAATGACAGGGGGTTACAATGAGCAGTTCTTC
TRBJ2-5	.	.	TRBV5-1	CASSTIAIETQYF	TGCGCCAGCAGCACAATAGCGATAGAGACCCAGTACTTC
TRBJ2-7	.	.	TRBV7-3	CASSLTRVGEQYF	TGTGCCAGCAGCTTAACGAGAGTCGGCGAGCAGTACTTC
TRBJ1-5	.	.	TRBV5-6	CASSLAGDRNQPQHF	TGTGCCAGCAGCTTGGCAGGGGACCGCAATCAGCCCCAGCATTTT
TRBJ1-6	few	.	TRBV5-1	CASSLAAGENSPLHF	TGCGCCAGCAGCTTGGCCGCAGGGGAAAATTCACCCCTCCACTTT
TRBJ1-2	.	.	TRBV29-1	CSVEESVVGYTF	TGCAGCGTTGAAGAATCGGTAGTTGGCTACACCTTC
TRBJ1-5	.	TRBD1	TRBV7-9	CASSFGDSSNQPQHF	TGTGCCAGCAGCTTCGGGGACAGTAGCAATCAGCCCCAGCATTTT
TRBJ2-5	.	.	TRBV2	CASTHPRLLSAPGYETQYF	TGTGCCAGCACCCACCCTAGACTATTATCAGCCCCCGGTTATGAGACCCAGTACTTC
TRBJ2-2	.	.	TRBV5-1	CASSLSRELFF	TGCGCCAGCAGCTTAAGCCGGGAGCTGTTTTTT
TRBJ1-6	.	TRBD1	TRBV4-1	CASSHIDRVRGNSPLHF	TGCGCCAGCAGCCATATCGACAGGGTGCGGGGTAATTCACCCCTCCACTTT
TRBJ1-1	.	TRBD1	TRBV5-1	CASSFRDRVISTEAFF	TGCGCCAGCAGCTTTAGGGACAGGGTCATTAGCACTGAAGCTTTCTTT
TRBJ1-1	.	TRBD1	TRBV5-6	CASSPRTGGNTEAFF	TGTGCCAGCAGCCCGAGGACAGGCGGAAACACTGAAGCTTTCTTT
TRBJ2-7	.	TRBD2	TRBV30	CASSGTSAFYEQYF	TGTGCCTCGTCGGGGACTAGCGCCTTTTACGAGCAGTACTTC
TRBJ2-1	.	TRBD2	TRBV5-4	CASSLAGGGANEQFF	TGTGCCAGCAGCTTGGCCGGCGGGGGGGCCAATGAGCAGTTCTTC
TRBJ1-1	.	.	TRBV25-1	CASSESDRNTEAFF	TGTGCCAGCAGTGAATCCGACAGGAACACTGAAGCTTTCTTT
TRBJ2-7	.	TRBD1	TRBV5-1	CASSLVPGQGAWEQYF	TGCGCCAGCAGCTTGGTCCCCGGACAGGGGGCATGGGAGCAGTACTTC
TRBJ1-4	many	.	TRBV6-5	CASRGLATNEKLFF	TGTGCCAGCAGAGGACTGGCAACTAATGAAAAACTGTTTTTT
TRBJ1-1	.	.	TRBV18	CASSPRSLMNTEAFF	TGTGCCAGCTCACCGCGGAGTCTGATGAACACTGAAGCTTTCTTT
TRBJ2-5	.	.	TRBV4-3	CASSQGMEWETQYF	TGCGCCAGCAGCCAAGGGATGGAGTGGGAGACCCAGTACTTC
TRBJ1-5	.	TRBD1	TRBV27	CASGQGAQPQHF	TGTGCCAGCGGACAGGGGGCCCAGCCCCAGCATTTT
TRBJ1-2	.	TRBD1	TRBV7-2	CASSLGDRGGGYTF	TGTGCCAGCAGCTTAGGGGACAGGGGGGGCGGCTACACCTTC
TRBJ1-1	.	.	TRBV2	CASRGSLGQHMNTEAFF	TGTGCCAGCAGAGGATCTCTAGGACAGCACATGAACACTGAAGCTTTCTTT